This T cell receptor beta chain was recorded in a study of T cells expressing NK-cell markers. Across the whole study: HCMV seropositivity marked most of the eight sequenced donors; one was seronegative.

Using the 5' RACE reads, TCRdb records one entry per CDR3 protein without DNA. There are 300,000 or so distinct CDR3 sequences in the sample, with roughly 4.2% held by the top ten. The germline V gene has CDR1 MNHEY and CDR2 SVGEGT. The CDR3 runs to 15 residues. As to this clonotype: Its antigen is not identified.

Study results and limitations: In a few donors, these clonotypes also led the CD3+CD56-NKG2C+ fraction. The dominant NKG2C+ clonotypes represented about 1.0-7.5% of CD8+ T cells in 6 or 7 donors.

Sequenced input: blood T cells: a sorted CD56 or NKG2C T cell subset, CD4+ or CD8+ T cells, or bulk PBMC T cells (not recorded which). This sequence originates from a woman aged 18-69 years in good health. The V and J genes are TRBV6-2 or TRBV6-3 and TRBJ2-7; TCRdb lists TRBD1, though no DNA is available to test this call. The CDR3 protein is CASTEPGQGSYEQYF.